These T cell receptor beta chains were read from a single sample in a study of monozygotic twins with inflammatory bowel disease. TCRdb reprocessed the 5' RACE reads, with one entry per CDR3 protein and no DNA. The sample has a few hundred thousand distinct CDR3 sequences. Source material: blood. These receptors all come from a human donor with ulcerative colitis or Crohn's disease, or a healthy co-twin of an affected twin (not recorded which). Both conserved end residues are part of each CDR3. The order of the fields is V gene, CDR3 length, J gene, CDR3 protein.

v_call: TRBV30; cdr3_length: 15; j_call: TRBJ2-1; cdr3_aa: CAWSGLAGHRHEQFF
v_call: TRBV20-1; cdr3_length: 14; j_call: TRBJ2-1; cdr3_aa: CSARVRLAANEQFF
v_call: TRBV7-2; cdr3_length: 16; j_call: TRBJ2-6; cdr3_aa: CASTLAGGSGANVLTF
v_call: TRBV18; cdr3_length: 15; j_call: TRBJ2-7; cdr3_aa: CASSPRQGPGYEQYF
v_call: TRBV19; cdr3_length: 13; j_call: TRBJ2-5; cdr3_aa: CASSTGLQETQYF
v_call: TRBV6-1; cdr3_length: 13; j_call: TRBJ1-5; cdr3_aa: CASSTDRDQPQHF
v_call: TRBV3-1; cdr3_length: 16; j_call: TRBJ2-2; cdr3_aa: CASSQVAANNTGELFF
v_call: TRBV28; cdr3_length: 21; j_call: TRBJ2-3; cdr3_aa: CASNVITGTGRSSVSTDTQYF
v_call: TRBV20-1; cdr3_length: 15; j_call: TRBJ2-7; cdr3_aa: CSAFTQGRYSYEQYF
v_call: TRBV24-1; cdr3_length: 14; j_call: TRBJ2-1; cdr3_aa: CATSDPGSYNEQFF
v_call: TRBV7-3; cdr3_length: 14; j_call: TRBJ2-5; cdr3_aa: CASSYSGAEETQYF
v_call: TRBV5-1; cdr3_length: 21; j_call: TRBJ1-3; cdr3_aa: CASSLRARTTFPGGVGNTIYF
v_call: TRBV5-6; cdr3_length: 17; j_call: TRBJ2-1; cdr3_aa: CASSLEFRGLSYNEQFF
v_call: TRBV6-6; cdr3_length: 14; j_call: TRBJ2-2; cdr3_aa: CAGLGTAGTGELFF
v_call: TRBV11-2; cdr3_length: 14; j_call: TRBJ1-6; cdr3_aa: CASSIYTYNSPLHF
v_call: TRBV19; cdr3_length: 14; j_call: TRBJ2-7; cdr3_aa: CASSRTLWSYEQYF
v_call: TRBV20-1; cdr3_length: 13; j_call: TRBJ2-7; cdr3_aa: CSAAAGDYYEQYF
v_call: TRBV28; cdr3_length: 16; j_call: TRBJ2-4; cdr3_aa: CASSLKDRPSKNIQYF
v_call: TRBV20-1; cdr3_length: 15; j_call: TRBJ2-1; cdr3_aa: CSASGRWLSYNEQFF
v_call: TRBV4-2; cdr3_length: 18; j_call: TRBJ2-5; cdr3_aa: CASSQEPRGNFFGQTQYF
v_call: TRBV5-1; cdr3_length: 15; j_call: TRBJ1-1; cdr3_aa: CASSPGAQLNTEAFF
v_call: TRBV5-1; cdr3_length: 16; j_call: TRBJ2-1; cdr3_aa: CASSLSGGNSYNEQFF
v_call: TRBV7-2; cdr3_length: 15; j_call: TRBJ1-5; cdr3_aa: CASSSGSGGGQPQHF
v_call: TRBV20-1; cdr3_length: 15; j_call: TRBJ2-2; cdr3_aa: CSANRRSTTTGELFF
v_call: TRBV7-2; cdr3_length: 15; j_call: TRBJ2-7; cdr3_aa: CASSLSPFPNYEQYF
v_call: TRBV20-1; cdr3_length: 14; j_call: TRBJ2-2; cdr3_aa: CSARPRSNTGELFF
v_call: TRBV5-1; cdr3_length: 20; j_call: TRBJ2-1; cdr3_aa: CASSLRGGLAGGPAYNEQFF
v_call: TRBV27; cdr3_length: 15; j_call: TRBJ2-5; cdr3_aa: CASSHRLGPKETQYF
v_call: TRBV9; cdr3_length: 16; j_call: TRBJ2-5; cdr3_aa: CASSVGQGAVGETQYF
v_call: TRBV5-1; cdr3_length: 15; j_call: TRBJ2-7; cdr3_aa: CASSLIQGLTYEQYF
v_call: TRBV20-1; cdr3_length: 15; j_call: TRBJ1-2; cdr3_aa: CSATETGQGLRGYTF
v_call: TRBV29-1; cdr3_length: 12; j_call: TRBJ1-2; cdr3_aa: CSVDEKHYGYTF
v_call: TRBV6-6; cdr3_length: 14; j_call: TRBJ2-5; cdr3_aa: CASSSTAYQETQYF
v_call: TRBV27; cdr3_length: 15; j_call: TRBJ2-1; cdr3_aa: CASSPRTSGYNEQFF
v_call: TRBV7-9; cdr3_length: 15; j_call: TRBJ2-5; cdr3_aa: CASSLSRTGVETQYF
v_call: TRBV9; cdr3_length: 15; j_call: TRBJ1-6; cdr3_aa: CASSGRQVWNSPLHF
v_call: TRBV28; cdr3_length: 15; j_call: TRBJ2-3; cdr3_aa: CASSKRGMSTDTQYF
v_call: TRBV11-2; cdr3_length: 17; j_call: TRBJ2-7; cdr3_aa: CASSLGHRQLRGYEQYF
v_call: TRBV12-3/TRBV12-4; cdr3_length: 14; j_call: TRBJ1-6; cdr3_aa: CASRQGYYNSPLHF
v_call: TRBV12-3/TRBV12-4; cdr3_length: 15; j_call: TRBJ2-3; cdr3_aa: CASSTWMGSTDTQYF
v_call: TRBV12-3/TRBV12-4; cdr3_length: 15; j_call: TRBJ2-7; cdr3_aa: CASSSGAGSYYEQYF
v_call: TRBV18; cdr3_length: 15; j_call: TRBJ1-5; cdr3_aa: CASSSDRGQGQPQHF
v_call: TRBV9; cdr3_length: 13; j_call: TRBJ1-6; cdr3_aa: CASSEGPEDSLHF
v_call: TRBV24-1; cdr3_length: 13; j_call: TRBJ2-5; cdr3_aa: CATSDDYGETQYF
v_call: TRBV20-1; cdr3_length: 15; j_call: TRBJ2-1; cdr3_aa: CSALPRQGFYNEQFF
v_call: TRBV6-2/TRBV6-3; cdr3_length: 11; j_call: TRBJ2-1; cdr3_aa: CASRTYNEQFF
v_call: TRBV4-2; cdr3_length: 15; j_call: TRBJ1-3; cdr3_aa: CASSQVTGGGNTIYF
v_call: TRBV5-1; cdr3_length: 15; j_call: TRBJ1-3; cdr3_aa: CASSGRSGSGNTIYF
v_call: TRBV6-1; cdr3_length: 14; j_call: TRBJ2-1; cdr3_aa: CASSPHVPYNEQFF
v_call: TRBV5-5; cdr3_length: 14; j_call: TRBJ1-2; cdr3_aa: CASSLRDSDYGYTF
v_call: TRBV7-3; cdr3_length: 15; j_call: TRBJ2-5; cdr3_aa: CASSLYSGGAETQYF
v_call: TRBV6-2/TRBV6-3; cdr3_length: 15; j_call: TRBJ2-3; cdr3_aa: CASSYQAGDTDTQYF
v_call: TRBV20-1; cdr3_length: 12; j_call: TRBJ2-7; cdr3_aa: CSARTASYEQYF
v_call: TRBV18; cdr3_length: 13; j_call: TRBJ2-3; cdr3_aa: CASSPLDQDTQYF
v_call: TRBV2; cdr3_length: 14; j_call: TRBJ2-3; cdr3_aa: CASTRRQITDTQYF